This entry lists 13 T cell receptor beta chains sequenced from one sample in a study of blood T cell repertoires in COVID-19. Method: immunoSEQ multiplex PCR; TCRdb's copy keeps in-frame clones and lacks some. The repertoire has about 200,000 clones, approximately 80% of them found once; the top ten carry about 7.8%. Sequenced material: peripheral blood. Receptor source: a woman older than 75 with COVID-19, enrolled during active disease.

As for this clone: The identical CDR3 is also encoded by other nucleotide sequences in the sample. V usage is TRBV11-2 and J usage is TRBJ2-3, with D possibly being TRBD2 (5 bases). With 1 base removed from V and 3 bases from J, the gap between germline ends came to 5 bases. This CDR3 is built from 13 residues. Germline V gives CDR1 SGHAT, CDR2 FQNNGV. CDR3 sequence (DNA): TGTGCCAGCAGCTTAGCGGGGACAGATACGCAGTATTTT. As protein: CASSLAGTDTQYF.

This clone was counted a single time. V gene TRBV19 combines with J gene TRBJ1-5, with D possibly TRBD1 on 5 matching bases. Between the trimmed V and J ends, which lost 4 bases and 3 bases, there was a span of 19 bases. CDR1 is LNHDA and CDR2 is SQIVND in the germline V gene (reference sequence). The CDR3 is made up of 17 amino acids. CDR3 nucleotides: TGTGCCAGTAGTAACGGGGTGGGGGGAGTCCCCAATCAGCCCCAGCATTTT. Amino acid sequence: CASSNGVGGVPNQPQHF.

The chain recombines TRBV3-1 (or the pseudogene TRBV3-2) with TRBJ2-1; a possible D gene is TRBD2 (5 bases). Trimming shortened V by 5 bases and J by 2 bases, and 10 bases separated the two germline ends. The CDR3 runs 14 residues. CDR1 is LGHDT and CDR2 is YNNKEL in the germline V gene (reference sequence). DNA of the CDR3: TGTGCCAGCAGCTCAACCGGGGCCTACAATGAGCAGTTCTTC. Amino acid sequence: CASSSTGAYNEQFF.

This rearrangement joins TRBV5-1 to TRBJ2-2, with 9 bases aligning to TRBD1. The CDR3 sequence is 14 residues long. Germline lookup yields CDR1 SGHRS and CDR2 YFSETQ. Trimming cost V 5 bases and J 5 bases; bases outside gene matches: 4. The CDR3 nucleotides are TGCGCCAGCAGGCGACAGGGGGAAACCGGGGAGCTGTTTTTT. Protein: CASRRQGETGELFF.

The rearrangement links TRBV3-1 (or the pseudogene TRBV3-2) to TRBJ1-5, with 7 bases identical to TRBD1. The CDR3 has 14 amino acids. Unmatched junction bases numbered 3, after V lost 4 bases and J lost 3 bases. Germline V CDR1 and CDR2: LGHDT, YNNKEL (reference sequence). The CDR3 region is CASSRQGYNQPQHF. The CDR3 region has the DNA TGTGCCAGCAGCCGACAGGGTTACAATCAGCCCCAGCATTTT.

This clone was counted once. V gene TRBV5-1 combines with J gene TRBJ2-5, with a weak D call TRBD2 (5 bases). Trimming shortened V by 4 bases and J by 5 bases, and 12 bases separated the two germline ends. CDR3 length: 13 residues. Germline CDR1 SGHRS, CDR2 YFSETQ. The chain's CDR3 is CASSPGSGETQYF. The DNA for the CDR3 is TGCGCCAGCAGCCCGGGGTCGGGCGAGACCCAGTACTTC.

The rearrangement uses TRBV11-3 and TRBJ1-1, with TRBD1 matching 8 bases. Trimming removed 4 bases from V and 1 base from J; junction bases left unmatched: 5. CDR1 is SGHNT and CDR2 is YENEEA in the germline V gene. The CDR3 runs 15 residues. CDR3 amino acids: CASSSTGTGNTEAFF. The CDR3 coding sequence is TGTGCCAGCAGCTCTACCGGGACAGGGAACACTGAAGCTTTCTTT.

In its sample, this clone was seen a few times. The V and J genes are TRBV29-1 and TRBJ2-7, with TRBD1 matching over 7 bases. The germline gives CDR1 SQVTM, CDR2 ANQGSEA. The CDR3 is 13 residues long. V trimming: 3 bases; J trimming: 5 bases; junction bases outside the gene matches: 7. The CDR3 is CSVEVQGGDEQYF. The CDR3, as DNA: TGCAGCGTTGAGGTTCAAGGGGGCGACGAGCAGTACTTC.

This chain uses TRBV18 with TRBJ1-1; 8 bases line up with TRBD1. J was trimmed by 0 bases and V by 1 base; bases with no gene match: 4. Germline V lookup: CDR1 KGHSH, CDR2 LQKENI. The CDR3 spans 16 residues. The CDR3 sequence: CASSPQTGEVNTEAFF. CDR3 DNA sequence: TGTGCCAGCTCACCACAGACAGGGGAGGTGAACACTGAAGCTTTCTTT.

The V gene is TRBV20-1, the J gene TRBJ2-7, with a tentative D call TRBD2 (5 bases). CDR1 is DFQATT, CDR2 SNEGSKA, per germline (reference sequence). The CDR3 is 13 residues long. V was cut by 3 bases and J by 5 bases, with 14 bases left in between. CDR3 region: CSASAGLRDEQYF. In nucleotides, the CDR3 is TGCAGTGCTAGTGCTGGCTTGAGGGACGAGCAGTACTTC.

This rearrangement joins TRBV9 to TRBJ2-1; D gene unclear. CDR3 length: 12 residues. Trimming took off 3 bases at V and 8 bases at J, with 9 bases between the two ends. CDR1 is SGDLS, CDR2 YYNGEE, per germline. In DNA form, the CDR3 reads TGTGCCAGCAGCGGACTTCCGGATGAGCAGTTCTTC. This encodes CASSGLPDEQFF. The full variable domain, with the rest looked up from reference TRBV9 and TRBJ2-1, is DSGVTQTPKHLITATGQRVTLRCSPRSGDLSVYWYQQSLDQGLQFLIQYYNGEERAKGNILERFSAQQFPDLHSELNLSSLELGDSALYFCASSGLPDEQFFGPGTRLTVL.

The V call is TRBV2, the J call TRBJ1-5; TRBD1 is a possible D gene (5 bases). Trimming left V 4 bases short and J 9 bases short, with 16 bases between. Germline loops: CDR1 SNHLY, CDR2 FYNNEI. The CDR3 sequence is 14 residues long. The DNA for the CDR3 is TGTGCCAGCAGTGGAGTTATTCCAGGGCTGCCCCAGCATTTT. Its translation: CASSGVIPGLPQHF.

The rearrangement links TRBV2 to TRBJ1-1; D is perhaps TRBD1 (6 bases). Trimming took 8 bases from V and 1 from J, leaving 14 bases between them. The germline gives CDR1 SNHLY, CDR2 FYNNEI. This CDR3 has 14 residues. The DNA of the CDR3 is TGTGCCAGCGAGAGGGGGAATTGGAACACTGAAGCTTTCTTT. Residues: CASERGNWNTEAFF.